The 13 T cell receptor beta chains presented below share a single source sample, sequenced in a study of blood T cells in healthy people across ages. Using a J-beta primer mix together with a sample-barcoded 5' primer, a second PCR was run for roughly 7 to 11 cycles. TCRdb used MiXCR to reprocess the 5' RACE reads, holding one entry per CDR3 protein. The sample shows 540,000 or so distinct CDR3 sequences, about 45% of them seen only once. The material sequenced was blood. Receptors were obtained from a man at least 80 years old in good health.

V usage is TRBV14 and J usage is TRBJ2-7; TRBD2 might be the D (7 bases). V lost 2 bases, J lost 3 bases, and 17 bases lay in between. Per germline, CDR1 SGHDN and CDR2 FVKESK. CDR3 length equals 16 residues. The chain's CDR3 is CASSQTRGGELYEQYF. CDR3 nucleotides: TGTGCCAGCAGCCAAACCAGGGGAGGGGAACTCTACGAGCAGTACTTC.

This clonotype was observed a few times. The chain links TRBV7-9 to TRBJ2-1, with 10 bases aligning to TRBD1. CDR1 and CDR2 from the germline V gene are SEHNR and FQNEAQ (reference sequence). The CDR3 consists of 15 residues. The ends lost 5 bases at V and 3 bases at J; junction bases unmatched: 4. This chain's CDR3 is CASSQRTGGYNEQFF. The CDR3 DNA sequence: TGTGCCAGCAGCCAACGGACAGGGGGCTACAATGAGCAGTTCTTC. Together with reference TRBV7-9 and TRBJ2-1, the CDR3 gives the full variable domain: DTGVSQNPRHKITKRGQNVTFRCDPISEHNRLYWYRQTLGQGPEFLTYFQNEAQLEKSRLLSDRFSAERPKGSFSTLEIQRTEQGDSAMYLCASSQRTGGYNEQFFGPGTRLTVL.

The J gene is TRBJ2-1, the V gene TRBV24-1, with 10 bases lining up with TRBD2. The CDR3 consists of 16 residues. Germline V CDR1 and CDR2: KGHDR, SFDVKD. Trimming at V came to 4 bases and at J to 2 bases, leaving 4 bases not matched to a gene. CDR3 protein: CATSESSGGAYNEQFF. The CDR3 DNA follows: TGTGCCACCAGTGAATCCAGCGGGGGGGCCTACAATGAGCAGTTCTTC.

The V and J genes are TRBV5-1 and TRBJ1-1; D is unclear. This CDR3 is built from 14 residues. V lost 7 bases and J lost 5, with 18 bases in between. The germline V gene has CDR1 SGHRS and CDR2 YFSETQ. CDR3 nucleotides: TGCGCCAGCCGCTCCCGGGTAATGAGGACTGAAGCTTTCTTT. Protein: CASRSRVMRTEAFF.

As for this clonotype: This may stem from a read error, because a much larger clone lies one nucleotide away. The CDR3 protein is CSVEDYYNEQFF. The CDR3 nucleotides read TGCAGCGTTGAGGACTACTACAATGAGCAGTTCTTC. V usage is TRBV29-1 and J usage is TRBJ2-1; D might be TRBD2 (6 bases). The CDR3 length is 12 residues. The V gene lost 3 bases and the J gene lost 3 bases, with 6 bases spanning the gap. Germline CDR1 and CDR2: SQVTM and ANQGSEA.

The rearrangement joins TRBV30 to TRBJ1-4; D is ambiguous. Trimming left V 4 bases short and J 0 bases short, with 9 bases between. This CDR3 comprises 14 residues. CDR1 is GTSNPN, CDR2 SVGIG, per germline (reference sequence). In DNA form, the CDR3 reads TGTGCCTGGACCGTCGGAGCAACTAATGAAAAACTGTTTTTT. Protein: CAWTVGATNEKLFF.

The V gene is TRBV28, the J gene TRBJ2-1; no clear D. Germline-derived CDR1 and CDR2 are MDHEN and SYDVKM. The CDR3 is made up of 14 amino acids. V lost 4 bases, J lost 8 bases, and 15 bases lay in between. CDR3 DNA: TGTGCCAGCAGTTCCCTCGGCAGGACGGATGAGCAGTTCTTC. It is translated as CASSSLGRTDEQFF.

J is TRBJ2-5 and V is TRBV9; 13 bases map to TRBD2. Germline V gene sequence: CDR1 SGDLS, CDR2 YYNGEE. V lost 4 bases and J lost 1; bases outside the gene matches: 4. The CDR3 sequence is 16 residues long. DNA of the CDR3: TGTGCCAGCAGCATCACTAGCGGGGGGGCCCAAGAGACCCAGTACTTC. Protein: CASSITSGGAQETQYF.

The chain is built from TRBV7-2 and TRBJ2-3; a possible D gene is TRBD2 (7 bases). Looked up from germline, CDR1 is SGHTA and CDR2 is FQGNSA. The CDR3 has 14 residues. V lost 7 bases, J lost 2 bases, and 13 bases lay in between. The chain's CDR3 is CASTRGGVTDTQYF. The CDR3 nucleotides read TGTGCCAGCACTCGAGGGGGGGTCACAGATACGCAGTATTTT.

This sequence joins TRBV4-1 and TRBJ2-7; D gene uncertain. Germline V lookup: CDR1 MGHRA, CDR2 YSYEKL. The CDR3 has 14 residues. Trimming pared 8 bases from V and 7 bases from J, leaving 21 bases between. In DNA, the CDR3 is TGCGCCAGCGCCGCTACCCTTGTGTCCTGGGAGCAGTACTTC. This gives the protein CASAATLVSWEQYF.

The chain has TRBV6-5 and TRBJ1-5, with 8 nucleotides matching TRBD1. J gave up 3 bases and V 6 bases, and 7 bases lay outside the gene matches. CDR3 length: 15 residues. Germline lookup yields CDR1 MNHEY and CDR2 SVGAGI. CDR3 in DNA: TGTGCCAGCAGGCGGACAGGGTTTGCCAATCAGCCCCAGCATTTT. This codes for CASRRTGFANQPQHF.

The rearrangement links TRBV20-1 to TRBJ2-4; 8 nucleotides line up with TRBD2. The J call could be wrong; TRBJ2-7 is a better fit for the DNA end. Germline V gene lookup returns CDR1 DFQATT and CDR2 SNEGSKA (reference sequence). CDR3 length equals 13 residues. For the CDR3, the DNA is TGCAGTGCTGTTAGCGGGACCTTCTACGAGCAGTACTTC. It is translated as CSAVSGTFYEQYF.

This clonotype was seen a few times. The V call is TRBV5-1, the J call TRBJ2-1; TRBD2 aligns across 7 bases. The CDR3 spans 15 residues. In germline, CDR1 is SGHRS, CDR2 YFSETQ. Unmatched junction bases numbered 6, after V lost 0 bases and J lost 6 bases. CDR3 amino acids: CASSLGGGDGNEQFF. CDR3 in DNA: TGCGCCAGCAGCTTGGGGGGGGGTGACGGCAATGAGCAGTTCTTC.